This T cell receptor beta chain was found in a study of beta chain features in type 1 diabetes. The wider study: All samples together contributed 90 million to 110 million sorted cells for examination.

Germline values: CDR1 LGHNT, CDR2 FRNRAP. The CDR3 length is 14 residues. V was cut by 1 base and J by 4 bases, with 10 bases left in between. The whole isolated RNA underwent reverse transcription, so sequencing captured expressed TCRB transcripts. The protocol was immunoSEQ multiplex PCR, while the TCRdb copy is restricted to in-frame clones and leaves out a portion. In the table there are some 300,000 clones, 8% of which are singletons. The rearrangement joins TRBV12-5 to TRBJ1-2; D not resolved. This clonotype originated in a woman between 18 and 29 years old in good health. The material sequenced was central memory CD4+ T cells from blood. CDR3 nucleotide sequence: TGTGCTAGTGGTTTGGGAGACCCTGGCTATGGCTACACCTTC. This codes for CASGLGDPGYGYTF.